These T cell receptor beta chains were read from a single sample in a study of CXCR3-negative and CXCR3-positive naive CD8 T cells. TCRdb re-analyzed the 5' RACE reads; it lists each CDR3 protein once, without DNA. Recorded for this sample: 80,000 to 95,000 distinct CDR3 sequences. Material: naive CXCR3- CD8+ T cells from blood. These TCRs come from a human donor in good health. Some clones in this sample may be carry-over from other donors' samples. The CDR3 runs from the conserved cysteine through the conserved F or W.

j_call v_call cdr3_aa
TRBJ2-2 TRBV5-1 CASSLGLPQGPLTGELFF
TRBJ1-6 TRBV28 CASSLVRRGSSYNSPLHF
TRBJ1-2 TRBV4-2 CASRYRDFDNYGYTF
TRBJ2-2 TRBV5-1 CASSPGWGVNTGELSF
TRBJ2-1 TRBV10-3 CAISVKGPDSYNEQFF
TRBJ2-1 TRBV20-1 CSARDLLAAYNEQFF
TRBJ1-4 TRBV29-1 CSVEVAGGGEKLFF
TRBJ1-1 TRBV9 CASSALGYQAEAFF
TRBJ2-3 TRBV6-1 CASSENTGGTDTQYF
TRBJ1-4 TRBV28 CASSSNLKDPTNEKLFF
TRBJ2-1 TRBV4-1 CASSQVAGWSSYNEQFF
TRBJ2-5 TRBV7-9 CASRQDPQETQYF
TRBJ2-2 TRBV11-2 CASSFPPGQGNTGELFF
TRBJ2-7 TRBV5-1 CASSSNTKGRVFGISEQYF
TRBJ1-1 TRBV28 CASSFRNTEAFF
TRBJ2-2 TRBV11-2 CASSSLNTGELFF
TRBJ2-7 TRBV12-3/TRBV12-4 CASSLARGGISSYEQYF
TRBJ1-4 TRBV7-2 CASSGRGTGRNEKLFF
TRBJ2-2 TRBV7-2 CASSPGHHRGGGPGELFF
TRBJ1-1 TRBV7-8 CASSLGVPFLPEAFF
TRBJ2-1 TRBV5-1 CASSSPDPLEQFF
TRBJ2-7 TRBV6-5 CASSPNITPSYEQYF
TRBJ1-1 TRBV12-3/TRBV12-4 CASSLALRREAFF
TRBJ2-7 TRBV12-3/TRBV12-4 CASSGTGVSEQYF
TRBJ2-1 TRBV7-9 CASSLPGAVAGGSYNEQFF
TRBJ2-4 TRBV6-5 CASSLQGGRGNIQYF
TRBJ2-3 TRBV29-1 CSVASRADTQYF
TRBJ2-7 TRBV5-1 CASSLGHRTPSYEQYF
TRBJ2-3 TRBV29-1 CSVEERLKPYTQYF
TRBJ2-1 TRBV5-1 CASSLPWDEQFF
TRBJ2-3 TRBV12-3/TRBV12-4 CSSRTGSTDTQYF
TRBJ1-1 TRBV9 CASSTGPVAEAFF
TRBJ2-1 TRBV5-1 CASSWGSVGEQFF
TRBJ2-2 TRBV3-1 CASSQRTGRATGELFF
TRBJ2-7 TRBV11-2 CASSPRSAGEQYF
TRBJ2-2 TRBV7-9 CASSFSGRDTGELFF
TRBJ2-2 TRBV20-1 CSAETSEGTGELFF
TRBJ2-3 TRBV21-1 CASSLKPSGPSTDTQYF
TRBJ2-5 TRBV29-1 CSVPSGRDGVYF
TRBJ2-1 TRBV10-3 CAIRPGGDRGNEQFF
TRBJ2-5 TRBV14 CASSQLRGEETQYF
TRBJ1-5 TRBV29-1 CSPPGGSLSQPQHF
TRBJ1-1 TRBV9 CASSVDTGYNTEAFF
TRBJ2-2 TRBV7-9 CASSPRTGSTGELFF
TRBJ2-5 TRBV20-1 CSARGGTGETQYF
TRBJ2-3 TRBV7-9 CASSAGQLDTQYF
TRBJ2-7 TRBV4-3 CASSELAGTYEQYF
TRBJ1-2 TRBV12-3/TRBV12-4 CASSFGTGERNYYGYTF
TRBJ2-3 TRBV15 CATSRDFQGPGGPDTQYF
TRBJ2-5 TRBV12-3/TRBV12-4 CASSPPGETQYF
TRBJ2-7 TRBV5-6 CASSLQSRYEQYF
TRBJ2-5 TRBV28 CASNPDGQETQYF
TRBJ1-1 TRBV6-2/TRBV6-3 CASSHRGLMNTEAFF
TRBJ2-7 TRBV5-1 CASSLVGTGLYEQYF
TRBJ2-5 TRBV7-8 CASSLGQGAQQETQYF
TRBJ2-2 TRBV14 CASSQDKGQQLFF
TRBJ2-7 TRBV27 CASSFGGGPKEQYF
TRBJ2-1 TRBV6-4 CASSDSFASYNEQFF
TRBJ2-3 TRBV10-1 CASSEGITDTQYF